Sequencing of this TCR beta chain was carried out in a study of cytomegalovirus exposure and HLA in healthy donors. Notes on this clone: Antigen: not known.

Study observations and caveats: The listing of 150 to 200 TCR beta chains classed them as cytomegalovirus-associated. Most TCR beta V segments were productive about 87% or about 30% of the time in an earlier analysis.

The V end was cut by 0 bases, the J end by 1 base, with 7 bases between. CDR3 length: 15 residues. The germline V gene encodes CDR1 LGHNA and CDR2 YSLEER. Vbeta (60) and Jbeta (13) primers were used in the PCR. Generated by immunoSEQ multiplex PCR, the TCRdb table keeps only in-frame clones and is missing some. The profile shows 90,000 to 110,000 clones, about 15% of them singletons. Input material: PBMCs. The source is a female donor in good health and CMV-seronegative. This chain connects TRBV4-3 to TRBJ2-1; D may be TRBD2 (5 bases). The CDR3 DNA sequence: TGCGCCAGCAGCCAAGAGAGGGCGTCCTACAATGAGCAGTTCTTC. Translated: CASSQERASYNEQFF.